Here is one T cell receptor beta chain with its context. The germline V gene has CDR1 SGHNT and CDR2 YYREEE (reference sequence). Losses at the gene ends were 3 bases for V and 6 bases for J; bases not matched to a gene: 14. The CDR3 spans 16 residues. These data originate in a study of blood T cell repertoires in COVID-19. Profiled with immunoSEQ multiplex PCR; TCRdb holds only in-frame clones, not every one. The repertoire holds 250,000 or so clones, with over 75% as singletons. The origin of this receptor is a woman in her forties who had been exposed to COVID-19. Input material: PBMCs or T cells enriched from blood (not recorded which). The rearrangement links TRBV5-4 to TRBJ2-7; 8 nucleotides line up with TRBD1. This chain's CDR3 is CASSWGGTGVLFEQYF. The CDR3 bases are TGTGCCAGCAGCTGGGGTGGGACAGGAGTTTTGTTCGAGCAGTACTTC.